This TCR beta chain was sequenced in a study of cytomegalovirus exposure and HLA in healthy donors. The CDR3 totals 14 residues. Per the germline V gene, CDR1 is SGDLS and CDR2 is YYNGEE. The junction had 4 bases not matched to a gene; V was cut back by 4 bases and J by 5 bases. This clone was seen once. No antigen is known for it. Study findings and constraints: Most observed TCR sequences were rare, whereas some public TCRs were detected in many donors. Later work showed greater clonal expansion in HLA-associated TCR beta chains than in equally common others. Reportedly, diagnosis of cytomegalovirus status by the classifier showed high specificity and sensitivity.

These donors counted as nominally healthy when sampled, but unrecorded immune exposures were likely. It was with 60 Vbeta and 13 Jbeta primers that the PCR ran. The repertoire was sequenced with immunoSEQ multiplex PCR; TCRdb's copy has only in-frame clones and lacks some. Among about 100,000 clones, 76% were seen once, and the ten largest hold 4%. The chain links TRBV9 to TRBJ2-1, with TRBD1 matching over 9 bases. The TCR sequence derives from a woman between 45 and 60 years old in good health and CMV-seropositive. The specimen was PBMCs. As DNA, the CDR3 is TGTGCCAGCAGCCTCTGGACAGGGGACAATGAGCAGTTCTTC. Translation gives CASSLWTGDNEQFF.